This T cell receptor (beta chain) was sequenced for a study of response to subunit inactivated influenza vaccine. Study-wide results and limits: With each seasonal influenza vaccination, the authors suggested, few new T cells are recruited.

As to this clonotype: Its antigen remains unknown.

MiXCR, run by TCRdb on the RT-PCR reads, gives a single entry per CDR3 protein. The sample includes about 700,000 distinct CDR3 sequences, over 11% of them seen just once. The CDR3 extends over 14 amino acids. The V end lost 2 bases, the J end lost 1 base, and 9 bases lay between the germline ends. Germline CDR1 and CDR2: LGHNA and YSLEER. The specimen was PBMCs from blood, collected 14 to 15 days before vaccination. The receptor comes from a man aged 45-60 years who received an inactivated influenza vaccine. This sequence joins TRBV4-3 and TRBJ2-7; D not resolved. The chain's CDR3 is CASSQSVSSYEQYF. CDR3 DNA: TGCGCCAGCAGCCAATCGGTCAGTTCCTACGAGCAGTACTTC.